These T cell receptor beta chains were read from a single sample in a study of identical twins. TCRdb processed the 5' RACE reads anew with MiXCR; each CDR3 protein has one entry. This repertoire shows around 1.7 million distinct CDR3 sequences, about 32% found once; its top ten account for about 0.27%. Sequenced: cord blood. The receptor set was obtained from a newborn girl in good health. Both conserved end residues are part of each CDR3. The order of the fields is CDR3 protein, CDR3 DNA, J gene, clone size, D gene, V gene, CDR3 length. The D gene is left open where the match is weak. Clone size, where shown, is once, few, many, or a class for clones that have expanded.

cdr3_aa: CASTSDRVETQYF; cdr3_nt: TGTGCCAGCACCTCAGACAGGGTAGAGACCCAGTACTTC; j_call: TRBJ2-5; clone_size: .; d_call: TRBD1; v_call: TRBV7-2; cdr3_length: 13
cdr3_aa: CASSQEWDRADTDTQYF; cdr3_nt: TGTGCCAGCAGCCAAGAATGGGACAGGGCAGACACAGATACGCAGTATTTT; j_call: TRBJ2-3; clone_size: few; d_call: TRBD1; v_call: TRBV14; cdr3_length: 17
cdr3_aa: CASSLAARTYNEQYF; cdr3_nt: TGTGCCAGCAGCTTGGCCGCGCGGACCTACAATGAGCAGTACTTC; j_call: TRBJ2-5; clone_size: .; d_call: .; v_call: TRBV5-6; cdr3_length: 15
cdr3_aa: CATSPAGQGGYEQYF; cdr3_nt: TGTGCCACCAGCCCCGCCGGACAGGGGGGGTACGAGCAGTACTTC; j_call: TRBJ2-7; clone_size: few; d_call: TRBD1; v_call: TRBV15; cdr3_length: 15
cdr3_aa: CASSLVSGTDREKLFF; cdr3_nt: TGTGCCAGCAGCTTAGTCTCCGGGACAGATCGCGAAAAACTGTTTTTT; j_call: TRBJ1-4; clone_size: .; d_call: TRBD1; v_call: TRBV7-9; cdr3_length: 16
cdr3_aa: CSSGKGTYEQYF; cdr3_nt: TGCAGTTCAGGAAAGGGAACCTACGAGCAGTACTTC; j_call: TRBJ2-7; clone_size: .; d_call: .; v_call: TRBV20-1; cdr3_length: 12
cdr3_aa: CSAISPGQGGNEQFF; cdr3_nt: TGCAGTGCGATAAGCCCGGGACAGGGAGGCAATGAGCAGTTCTTC; j_call: TRBJ2-1; clone_size: few; d_call: TRBD1; v_call: TRBV20-1; cdr3_length: 15
cdr3_aa: CSVVDRGTYNEQYF; cdr3_nt: TGCAGCGTTGTAGACAGGGGAACCTACAATGAGCAGTACTTC; j_call: TRBJ2-7; clone_size: .; d_call: TRBD1; v_call: TRBV29-1; cdr3_length: 14
cdr3_aa: CASSGSRRGGYEQYF; cdr3_nt: TGTGCCAGCAGCGGCTCTCGGCGGGGGGGCTATGAGCAGTACTTC; j_call: TRBJ2-4; clone_size: .; d_call: TRBD2; v_call: TRBV3-1; cdr3_length: 15
cdr3_aa: CASNLQGGSNQPQHF; cdr3_nt: TGTGCCAGCAATCTCCAGGGTGGAAGCAATCAGCCCCAGCATTTT; j_call: TRBJ1-5; clone_size: few; d_call: .; v_call: TRBV6-1; cdr3_length: 15
cdr3_aa: CASSQGRRQERYNEQFF; cdr3_nt: TGTGCCAGCAGCCAAGGTAGGAGACAGGAACGATACAATGAGCAGTTCTTC; j_call: TRBJ2-1; clone_size: .; d_call: .; v_call: TRBV3-1; cdr3_length: 17
cdr3_aa: CASSYPGASTDTQYF; cdr3_nt: TGTGCCAGCAGCTACCCGGGGGCTAGCACAGATACGCAGTATTTT; j_call: TRBJ2-3; clone_size: .; d_call: .; v_call: TRBV11-2; cdr3_length: 15
cdr3_aa: CASSQQDRKGYTF; cdr3_nt: TGTGCCAGCAGTCAACAGGACAGAAAAGGCTACACCTTC; j_call: TRBJ1-2; clone_size: .; d_call: .; v_call: TRBV27; cdr3_length: 13
cdr3_aa: CASSLAWLTSGQETQYF; cdr3_nt: TGTGCCAGCAGCTTAGCGTGGTTAACTAGCGGCCAAGAGACCCAGTACTTC; j_call: TRBJ2-5; clone_size: .; d_call: TRBD2; v_call: TRBV7-2; cdr3_length: 17
cdr3_aa: CASSGYRGTYEQYF; cdr3_nt: TGTGCCAGCAGTGGCTACAGGGGGACCTACGAGCAGTACTTC; j_call: TRBJ2-7; clone_size: .; d_call: TRBD1; v_call: TRBV6-5; cdr3_length: 14
cdr3_aa: CATNDFRRSETQYF; cdr3_nt: TGTGCCACCAATGATTTCCGGCGGAGCGAGACCCAGTACTTC; j_call: TRBJ2-5; clone_size: .; d_call: .; v_call: TRBV24-1; cdr3_length: 14
cdr3_aa: CASTPSPGRHTGAFF; cdr3_nt: TGCGCCAGCACCCCTTCTCCCGGACGGCACACTGGAGCTTTCTTT; j_call: TRBJ1-1; clone_size: .; d_call: .; v_call: TRBV5-1; cdr3_length: 15
cdr3_aa: CATSRDKRGGPYGYTF; cdr3_nt: TGTGCCACCAGCAGAGATAAAAGGGGGGGCCCCTATGGCTACACCTTC; j_call: TRBJ1-2; clone_size: .; d_call: .; v_call: TRBV15; cdr3_length: 16
cdr3_aa: CASSQITAGVYTDTQYF; cdr3_nt: TGTGCCAGCAGCCAAATTACGGCGGGGGTCTACACAGATACGCAGTATTTT; j_call: TRBJ2-3; clone_size: .; d_call: TRBD2; v_call: TRBV4-2; cdr3_length: 17
cdr3_aa: CATSRAPSGRHDQETQYF; cdr3_nt: TGTGCCACCAGCAGAGCCCCGAGCGGGAGGCATGATCAAGAGACCCAGTACTTC; j_call: TRBJ2-5; clone_size: .; d_call: TRBD2; v_call: TRBV15; cdr3_length: 18
cdr3_aa: CSVERLAGVGYNEQFF; cdr3_nt: TGCAGCGTTGAACGTTTGGCGGGAGTGGGCTACAATGAGCAGTTCTTC; j_call: TRBJ2-1; clone_size: once; d_call: TRBD2; v_call: TRBV29-1; cdr3_length: 16
cdr3_aa: CASSLAGVENYGYTF; cdr3_nt: TGTGCCAGCAGCTTAGCAGGGGTGGAAAACTATGGCTACACCTTC; j_call: TRBJ1-2; clone_size: few; d_call: .; v_call: TRBV7-9; cdr3_length: 15
cdr3_aa: CSVWRDEQFF; cdr3_nt: TGCAGTGTTTGGCGGGATGAGCAGTTCTTC; j_call: TRBJ2-1; clone_size: .; d_call: .; v_call: TRBV20-1; cdr3_length: 10
cdr3_aa: CASSFGGTGSDTQYF; cdr3_nt: TGTGCCAGCAGTTTTGGCGGGACAGGGTCAGATACGCAGTATTTT; j_call: TRBJ2-3; clone_size: few; d_call: TRBD1; v_call: TRBV27; cdr3_length: 15
cdr3_aa: CATSDLGGSSYNEQFF; cdr3_nt: TGTGCCACCAGTGATTTAGGCGGGAGCTCCTACAATGAGCAGTTCTTC; j_call: TRBJ2-1; clone_size: many; d_call: TRBD2; v_call: TRBV24-1; cdr3_length: 16
cdr3_aa: CASSHYRGGSYEQYF; cdr3_nt: TGTGCCAGCAGCCACTACAGGGGGGGCTCCTACGAGCAGTACTTC; j_call: TRBJ2-7; clone_size: .; d_call: .; v_call: TRBV3-1; cdr3_length: 15
cdr3_aa: CASSLPRWGHGPPTRAFF; cdr3_nt: TGTGCCAGCAGCTTACCCCGGTGGGGGCACGGACCACCCACTCGAGCTTTCTTT; j_call: TRBJ1-1; clone_size: once; d_call: .; v_call: TRBV7-2; cdr3_length: 18
cdr3_aa: CASSIGPWAYEQYF; cdr3_nt: TGTGCCAGCAGTATCGGGCCTTGGGCCTACGAGCAGTACTTC; j_call: TRBJ2-7; clone_size: few; d_call: .; v_call: TRBV6-5; cdr3_length: 14
cdr3_aa: CASTWDSTKTEAFF; cdr3_nt: TGTGCCAGCACTTGGGACAGTACGAAGACTGAAGCTTTCTTT; j_call: TRBJ1-1; clone_size: few; d_call: TRBD1; v_call: TRBV12-3/TRBV12-4; cdr3_length: 14
cdr3_aa: CASSDKARNQPQHF; cdr3_nt: TGTGCCAGCAGTGACAAAGCCCGGAATCAGCCCCAGCATTTT; j_call: TRBJ1-5; clone_size: few; d_call: .; v_call: TRBV2; cdr3_length: 14
cdr3_aa: CASSLAGRDLYGYTF; cdr3_nt: TGCGCCAGCAGCTTGGCCGGGAGGGATCTTTATGGCTACACCTTC; j_call: TRBJ1-2; clone_size: .; d_call: .; v_call: TRBV5-1; cdr3_length: 15
cdr3_aa: CATSKRGEPYEQYF; cdr3_nt: TGTGCCACGTCGAAGCGGGGGGAACCCTACGAGCAGTACTTC; j_call: TRBJ2-7; clone_size: few; d_call: TRBD2; v_call: TRBV10-3; cdr3_length: 14
cdr3_aa: CATSDTTGVYGYTF; cdr3_nt: TGTGCCACCAGTGATACCACAGGGGTTTATGGCTACACCTTC; j_call: TRBJ1-2; clone_size: once; d_call: TRBD1; v_call: TRBV24-1; cdr3_length: 14
cdr3_aa: CASSFPGPRGTEAFF; cdr3_nt: TGTGCCAGCAGTTTCCCCGGGCCCAGGGGCACTGAAGCTTTCTTT; j_call: TRBJ1-1; clone_size: .; d_call: .; v_call: TRBV28; cdr3_length: 15
cdr3_aa: CASSPRGGTGELFF; cdr3_nt: TGTGCCAGCAGTCCGAGGGGCGGGACCGGGGAGCTGTTTTTT; j_call: TRBJ2-2; clone_size: .; d_call: .; v_call: TRBV2; cdr3_length: 14
cdr3_aa: CASSLALDNSPLHF; cdr3_nt: TGCGCCAGCAGCTTGGCTTTGGATAATTCACCCCTCCACTTT; j_call: TRBJ1-6; clone_size: few; d_call: .; v_call: TRBV5-1; cdr3_length: 14